These 20 T cell receptor beta chains came from one sample sequenced in a study of blood T cell repertoires in COVID-19. Sequenced by immunoSEQ multiplex PCR; TCRdb stores in-frame clones only, minus some. The table includes under 300,000 clones, roughly 86% detected once. The source material was peripheral blood. These TCRs come from a man aged 50-59 years with acute or convalescent COVID-19.

The J gene is TRBJ1-1, the V gene TRBV21-1. TRBV21-1 is listed as a pseudogene. This CDR3 is built from 15 residues. The CDR3 sequence: CASSKSPWRDTEAFF. The CDR3 nucleotides read TGTGCCAGCAGCAAATCCCCTTGGAGAGACACTGAAGCTTTCTTT.

This clone is a singleton in its sample. This chain uses TRBV30 with TRBJ2-1, with 7 bases aligning to TRBD2. The CDR3 has 19 amino acids. Germline V gene lookup returns CDR1 GTSNPN and CDR2 SVGIG (reference sequence). With 0 bases clipped from V and 1 base from J, the junction kept 15 bases outside the gene matches. CDR3 DNA sequence: TGTGCCTGGAGTGTATCCCCCCTAGCGGCAGTGGGGTCCTACAATGAGCAGTTCTTC. Translated: CAWSVSPLAAVGSYNEQFF.

The chain carries TRBV7-6 and TRBJ1-5; 12 positions agree with TRBD1. This CDR3 spans 15 amino acids. V shed 6 bases and J 5 bases; nucleotides not matched to a gene: 5. Germline V gene sequence: CDR1 SGHVS, CDR2 FNYEAQ. CDR3 bases: TGTGCCAGCAGTTCAGGGACAGGGGGCTATCAGCCCCAGCATTTT. Translation: CASSSGTGGYQPQHF. Full variable domain (missing parts from reference TRBV7-6 and TRBJ1-5): GAGVSQSPRYKVTKRGQDVALRCDPISGHVSLYWYRQALGQGPEFLTYFNYEAQQDKSGLPNDRFSAERPEGSISTLTIQRTEQRDSAMYRCASSSGTGGYQPQHFGDGTRLSIL.

The chain couples TRBV6-1 to TRBJ2-3; TRBD2 agrees at 8 bases. The germline CDR1 and CDR2 sequences are MNHNS and SASEGT. The CDR3 consists of 18 residues. Trimming at V came to 1 base and at J to 1 base, leaving 10 bases not matched to a gene. CDR3 amino acids: CASSEEVTSGPGTDTQYF. In DNA form, the CDR3 reads TGTGCCAGCAGTGAAGAGGTTACTAGCGGTCCTGGCACAGATACGCAGTATTTT.

The gene calls are TRBV14 and TRBJ1-3, with D maybe TRBD1 (5 bases). Between the trimmed V and J ends, which lost 2 bases and 0 bases, there was a span of 17 bases. This CDR3 contains 18 residues. Germline V CDR1 and CDR2: SGHDN, FVKESK. The CDR3 reads CASSQIDRGMSSGNTIYF. In DNA form, the CDR3 reads TGTGCCAGCAGCCAAATTGATCGGGGGATGAGCTCTGGAAACACCATATATTTT. Complete variable domain (other parts from reference TRBV14 and TRBJ1-3): EAGVTQFPSHSVIEKGQTVTLRCDPISGHDNLYWYRRVMGKEIKFLLHFVKESKQDESGMPNNRFLAERTGGTYSTLKVQPAELEDSGVYFCASSQIDRGMSSGNTIYFGEGSWLTVV.

The chain recombines TRBV18 with TRBJ2-1, with a weak D call TRBD1 (6 bases). The CDR3 extends over 15 amino acids. Between the trimmed V and J ends, which lost 0 bases and 7 bases, there was a span of 13 bases. Germline V gives CDR1 KGHSH, CDR2 LQKENI. The CDR3 here is CASSPPQGANNEQFF. CDR3 coding DNA: TGTGCCAGCTCACCACCACAGGGAGCTAATAATGAGCAGTTCTTC. The whole variable domain, remainder taken from reference TRBV18 and TRBJ2-1, is NAGVMQNPRHLVRRRGQEARLRCSPMKGHSHVYWYRQLPEEGLKFMVYLQKENIIDESGMPKERFSAEFPKEGPSILRIQQVVRGDSAAYFCASSPPQGANNEQFFGPGTRLTVL.

This chain connects TRBV28 to TRBJ2-2; TRBD2 aligns across 8 bases. The V and J ends lost 1 base and 1 base, in that order; junction bases with no gene match: 5. This CDR3 comprises 17 residues. Germline CDR1 and CDR2: MDHEN and SYDVKM. CDR3 in amino acids: CASSLLGSGVNTGELFF. The CDR3, as DNA: TGTGCCAGCAGTTTATTGGGTAGCGGGGTGAACACCGGGGAGCTGTTTTTT.

As concerns this clone: Other DNA sequences of this sample code for an identical CDR3. The chain couples TRBV7-9 to TRBJ1-2; D remains ambiguous. Germline CDR1 and CDR2: SEHNR and FQNEAQ (reference sequence). The length of the CDR3 is 12 residues. The V end was cut by 1 base, the J end by 6 bases, with 6 bases between. CDR3 coding DNA: TGTGCCAGCAGCTTAGTGGGAGATGGCTACACCTTC. Protein: CASSLVGDGYTF.

The chain employs TRBV6-4 and TRBJ1-2, with TRBD1 identical over 10 bases. There are 15 residues in the CDR3. The ends lost 2 bases at V and 8 bases at J; junction bases unmatched: 8. Germline V gives CDR1 MRHNA, CDR2 SNTAGT. The DNA for the CDR3 is TGTGCCAGCAGTGACCCCGGGACAGGGGTTATGGGCTACACCTTC. This encodes CASSDPGTGVMGYTF.

This chain joins TRBV7-6 and TRBJ1-2, with a weak D call TRBD1 (6 bases). Trimming removed 4 bases at V and 8 bases at J, with 11 bases between. Germline loops: CDR1 SGHVS, CDR2 FNYEAQ. CDR3 length equals 12 residues. The CDR3: CASSSQGRGYTF. Written as DNA, the CDR3 is TGTGCCAGCAGCTCACAGGGACGCGGCTACACCTTC.

The rearrangement joins TRBV28 to TRBJ2-1; the match to TRBD2 covers 13 bases. Per germline, CDR1 MDHEN and CDR2 SYDVKM. Germline trimming cut 3 bases from V and 5 bases from J; bases unmatched to any gene: 7. The CDR3 runs to 17 residues. CDR3 sequence reads: CASSFPTSGREHNEQFF. The CDR3 coding sequence is TGTGCCAGCAGTTTCCCCACTAGCGGGAGGGAACACAATGAGCAGTTCTTC. Drawing the rest from reference TRBV28 and TRBJ2-1, the complete variable domain is DVKVTQSSRYLVKRTGEKVFLECVQDMDHENMFWYRQDPGLGLRLIYFSYDVKMKEKGDIPEGYSVSREKKERFSLILESASTNQTSMYLCASSFPTSGREHNEQFFGPGTRLTVL.

This clone appeared once. The rearrangement joins TRBV5-1 to TRBJ2-3; a weak D match, TRBD2 (7 bases). Looked up from germline, CDR1 is SGHRS and CDR2 is YFSETQ. The V and J ends lost 5 bases and 3 bases respectively, with 13 bases between them. The CDR3 has 14 amino acids. As DNA, the CDR3 is TGCGCCAGCAGACAAAGGGGGGGGACAGATACGCAGTATTTT. Residues: CASRQRGGTDTQYF.

This clone was counted a few times. Written as DNA, the CDR3 is TGCGCCAGCAGTGAGTCGTGGGGTGCTAGCCCAGATACGCAGTATTTT. Protein product: CASSESWGASPDTQYF. The chain joins TRBV10-1 to TRBJ2-3; D perhaps matches TRBD2 (5 bases). Trimming shortened V by 0 bases and J by 4 bases, and 14 bases separated the two germline ends. There are 16 residues in the CDR3. The V gene's germline CDR1 is WNHNN and CDR2 SYGVQD (reference sequence).

This chain uses TRBV19 with TRBJ2-2; D unclear. The CDR3 runs to 14 residues. Germline V gives CDR1 LNHDA, CDR2 SQIVND (reference sequence). Trimming shortened V by 0 bases and J by 6 bases, and 8 bases separated the two germline ends. In DNA, the CDR3 is TGTGCCAGTAGTATAGATGTCACATCCGGGGAGCTGTTTTTT. Translated, it gives CASSIDVTSGELFF.

The gene calls are TRBV11-2 and TRBJ2-2; D uncertain. The CDR3 is 16 residues long. In germline, CDR1 is SGHAT, CDR2 FQNNGV. Trimming left V 2 bases short and J 0 bases short, with 10 bases between. CDR3 DNA: TGTGCCAGCAGCTTAAAGGAGCGATCGAACACCGGGGAGCTGTTTTTT. Translating it yields CASSLKERSNTGELFF.

This chain links TRBV5-1 with TRBJ2-5; 9 bases fit TRBD2. This CDR3 contains 15 residues. The germline gives CDR1 SGHRS, CDR2 YFSETQ. The junction had 13 bases not matched to a gene; V was cut back by 8 bases and J by 5 bases. In DNA, the CDR3 is TGCGCCAGTAAAGTTACTAGCGGGCTACTGGAGACCCAGTACTTC. This sequence encodes CASKVTSGLLETQYF.

The chain is built from TRBV5-1 and TRBJ2-2; tentative D call: TRBD2 (6 bases). Germline CDR1 and CDR2: SGHRS and YFSETQ. The CDR3 has 14 amino acids. The V end lost 0 bases, the J end lost 5 bases, and 8 bases lay between the germline ends. The CDR3 sequence: CASSLEGGTGELFF. CDR3 sequence (DNA): TGCGCCAGCAGCTTGGAGGGAGGAACCGGGGAGCTGTTTTTT. Full variable domain (outside the CDR3, taken from reference TRBV5-1 and TRBJ2-2): KAGVTQTPRYLIKTRGQQVTLSCSPISGHRSVSWYQQTPGQGLQFLFEYFSETQRNKGNFPGRFSGRQFSNSRSEMNVSTLELGDSALYLCASSLEGGTGELFFGEGSRLTVL.

The rearrangement uses TRBV24-1 and TRBJ1-2; TRBD1 is a possible D gene (5 bases). Germline V CDR1 and CDR2: KGHDR, SFDVKD. This CDR3 comprises 14 residues. The germline V and J ends were trimmed by 2 bases and 3 bases, with 9 bases remaining between them. In nucleotides, the CDR3 is TGTGCCACCAGTGATTCCCCGGGGGACTATGGCTACACCTTC. This encodes CATSDSPGDYGYTF.

The chain couples TRBV5-6 to TRBJ1-2, with D maybe TRBD1 (5 bases). V lost 1 base and J lost 4, with 11 bases in between. Per the germline V gene, CDR1 is SGHDT and CDR2 is YYEEEE. The CDR3 loop spans 14 amino acids. CDR3 sequence (DNA): TGTGCCAGCAGCTTGAGGGGCGGGACCTATGGCTACACCTTC. Protein product: CASSLRGGTYGYTF.

The V call is TRBV10-2, the J call TRBJ1-4, with 7 nucleotides matching TRBD1. CDR1 and CDR2 (germline): WSHSY, SAAADI. This CDR3 contains 15 residues. V was clipped by 4 bases and J by 8 bases; unmatched bases: 10. The CDR3: CASSAPGQRGEKLFF. The DNA of the CDR3 is TGCGCCAGCAGTGCGCCGGGACAGAGGGGAGAAAAACTGTTTTTT.